These 25 T cell receptor beta chains were sequenced from one sample in a study of blood T cell repertoires in COVID-19. TCRdb's table, derived via immunoSEQ multiplex PCR, lists solely in-frame clones and lacks some. The sample consists of approximately 190,000 clones, about 82% of them appearing once. The sample consisted of peripheral blood. The receptors come from a woman in her 30s with acute or convalescent COVID-19.

This chain links TRBV12-3 or TRBV12-4 with TRBJ1-1; a possible D gene is TRBD1 (5 bases). The CDR3 consists of 13 residues. The V gene lost 5 bases and the J gene lost 6 bases, with 13 bases spanning the gap. Here the CDR3 reads CASSLYKGAEAFF. The CDR3 DNA reads as TGTGCCAGCAGTCTATACAAAGGGGCTGAAGCTTTCTTT.

The chain couples TRBV28 to TRBJ1-4; 9 bases fit TRBD1. With 1 base clipped from V and 1 base from J, the junction kept 4 bases outside the gene matches. The CDR3 consists of 17 residues. In germline, CDR1 is MDHEN, CDR2 SYDVKM. Written as DNA, the CDR3 is TGTGCCAGCAGTTTATACGGGACAGGGCTAACTAATGAAAAACTGTTTTTT. Translating it yields CASSLYGTGLTNEKLFF.

V usage is TRBV12-3 or TRBV12-4 and J usage is TRBJ2-2; D not certain. The CDR3 is made up of 13 amino acids. The ends were cut back, 6 bases at V and 6 bases at J, with 11 bases in the middle. The CDR3 here is CASRPSRAGELFF. CDR3 in DNA: TGTGCCAGCAGACCCTCGCGAGCCGGGGAGCTGTTTTTT.

The genes are TRBV30 and TRBJ1-1; the D is unclear. Between the trimmed V and J ends, which lost 5 bases and 2 bases, there was a span of 15 bases. This CDR3 has 14 residues. In germline, CDR1 is GTSNPN, CDR2 SVGIG (reference sequence). The CDR3 DNA follows: TGTGCCTGGGGATCAGGCAGGCGAAACACTGAAGCTTTCTTT. It yields the protein CAWGSGRRNTEAFF.

This clone came up once. The V and J genes are TRBV9 and TRBJ2-5; the match to TRBD2 covers 10 bases. The CDR3 sequence is 14 residues long. Losses at the gene ends were 4 bases for V and 10 bases for J; bases not matched to a gene: 10. The V gene's germline CDR1 is SGDLS and CDR2 YYNGEE. The CDR3 region is CASSSGTSARDQYF. For the CDR3, the DNA is TGTGCCAGCAGCTCTGGGACTAGCGCGAGGGACCAGTACTTC.

J is TRBJ1-2 and V is TRBV3-1 (or the pseudogene TRBV3-2), with D perhaps matching TRBD1 (5 bases). Looked up from germline, CDR1 is LGHDT and CDR2 is YNNKEL (reference sequence). V lost 4 bases, J lost 6 bases, and 21 bases lay in between. CDR3 length equals 16 residues. Here the CDR3 reads CASSRRGALQIDGYTF. CDR3 coding DNA: TGTGCCAGCAGCCGCCGTGGGGCATTACAGATAGATGGCTACACCTTC.

The chain has TRBV29-1 and TRBJ2-7; possible D gene TRBD1, 6 bases. CDR1 and CDR2 from the germline V gene are SQVTM and ANQGSEA. The CDR3 has 13 amino acids. Trimming left V 4 bases short and J 4 bases short, with 14 bases between. CDR3 sequence reads: CSVVGRGLYEQYF. The CDR3 bases are TGCAGCGTTGTGGGCAGGGGCTTATACGAGCAGTACTTC.

The sample holds a few counts of this clone. This chain links TRBV7-2 with TRBJ1-5, with no clear D. This CDR3 region has 14 residues. V shed 1 base and J shed 5 bases, with 9 bases lying between them. Germline V gives CDR1 SGHTA, CDR2 FQGNSA. The CDR3 here is CASSLDPGYQPQHF. CDR3 DNA: TGTGCCAGCAGCTTAGACCCCGGGTATCAGCCCCAGCATTTT.

This clone was seen only once. Other nucleotide sequences in the sample specify the same CDR3. This chain links TRBV7-2 with TRBJ1-2, with D hard to call. Germline loops: CDR1 SGHTA, CDR2 FQGNSA. The length of the CDR3 is 13 residues. V gave up 5 bases and J gave up 1 base, with 8 bases separating them. This CDR3 is CASSPGSNYGYTF. The CDR3 DNA reads as TGTGCCAGCAGCCCTGGGAGTAACTATGGCTACACCTTC.

The rearrangement links TRBV29-1 to TRBJ1-1; a weak D match, TRBD1 (5 bases). Trimming removed 7 bases at V and 0 bases at J, with 9 bases between. The CDR3 sequence is 12 residues long. CDR1 SQVTM and CDR2 ANQGSEA come from the germline V gene. Written as DNA, the CDR3 is TGCAGCGCGGGACTCCTGAACACTGAAGCTTTCTTT. Amino acids: CSAGLLNTEAFF. Full variable domain (outside the CDR3, taken from reference TRBV29-1 and TRBJ1-1): SAVISQKPSRDICQRGTSLTIQCQVDSQVTMMFWYRQQPGQSLTLIATANQGSEATYESGFVIDKFPISRPNLTFSTLTVSNMSPEDSSIYLCSAGLLNTEAFFGQGTRLTVV.

This chain uses TRBV29-1 with TRBJ2-6; D is possibly TRBD1 (5 bases). This CDR3 contains 15 residues. The germline V and J ends were trimmed by 1 base and 0 bases, with 7 bases remaining between them. Germline V CDR1 and CDR2: SQVTM, ANQGSEA. The CDR3 coding sequence is TGCAGCGTTGAAGGACAGAGCTCTGGGGCCAACGTCCTGACTTTC. Encoded protein: CSVEGQSSGANVLTF.

This chain uses TRBV6-4 with TRBJ2-1, with 7 bases matching TRBD2. CDR1 is MRHNA and CDR2 is SNTAGT in the germline V gene. Trimming cost V 4 bases and J 6 bases; bases outside gene matches: 9. The CDR3 has 15 amino acids. This chain's CDR3 is CASSGGPGEGNEQFF. CDR3 nucleotides: TGTGCCAGCAGTGGGGGACCGGGGGAGGGCAATGAGCAGTTCTTC.

The rearrangement joins TRBV30 to TRBJ1-1; D is unresolved. This CDR3 is 12 amino acids long. Germline lookup yields CDR1 GTSNPN and CDR2 SVGIG (reference sequence). V was shortened by 0 bases and J by 6 bases, with 8 bases between the two germline ends. The CDR3 region is CAWSVLASEAFF. Here the CDR3 DNA reads TGTGCCTGGAGTGTACTAGCTTCTGAAGCTTTCTTT.

This rearrangement joins TRBV28 to TRBJ1-1, with 8 bases identical to TRBD1. Per the germline V gene, CDR1 is MDHEN and CDR2 is SYDVKM. The CDR3 is 13 amino acids. The J segment lost 8 bases and the V segment lost 6 bases, leaving 8 bases of the junction unmatched. The chain's CDR3 is CASSRTGRPEAFF. CDR3 coding DNA: TGTGCCAGCAGCCGGACAGGGAGACCCGAAGCTTTCTTT.

V gene TRBV19 combines with J gene TRBJ1-1; 8 positions match TRBD1. The CDR3 totals 16 residues. The ends lost 6 bases at V and 4 bases at J; junction bases unmatched: 13. Germline V gene lookup returns CDR1 LNHDA and CDR2 SQIVND (reference sequence). CDR3 bases: TGTGCCAGTAGCAACCAGGGGGCTGGGCGGCGCACTGAAGCTTTCTTT. Protein: CASSNQGAGRRTEAFF.

Only a few counts were recorded for this clone. V usage is TRBV10-1 and J usage is TRBJ1-6, with D unclear. The germline V gene has CDR1 WNHNN and CDR2 SYGVQD (reference sequence). Between the trimmed V and J ends, which lost 5 bases and 8 bases, there was a span of 7 bases. The CDR3 contains 12 residues. As DNA, the CDR3 is TGCGCCAGCAGTAACGGAGATTCACCCCTCCACTTT. Translating it yields CASSNGDSPLHF.

The J gene is TRBJ2-1, the V gene TRBV7-3, with D possibly TRBD2 on 6 matching bases. The V and J ends lost 5 bases and 7 bases respectively, with 12 bases between them. This CDR3 spans 13 amino acids. Per the germline V gene, CDR1 is SGHTA and CDR2 is FQGTGA. CDR3 residues: CASSLRGTNEQFF. The CDR3 nucleotides are TGTGCCAGCAGCCTCCGGGGGACGAATGAGCAGTTCTTC.

The chain employs TRBV11-2 and TRBJ2-7, with TRBD2 matching over 7 bases. The germline V gene has CDR1 SGHAT and CDR2 FQNNGV. The CDR3 totals 14 residues. J gave up 3 bases and V 6 bases, and 8 bases lay outside the gene matches. CDR3 region: CASRWGGLIYEQYF. In DNA form, the CDR3 reads TGTGCCAGCAGATGGGGGGGACTCATCTACGAGCAGTACTTC.

V usage is TRBV20-1 and J usage is TRBJ2-3, with D uncertain. V dropped 3 bases and J dropped 6 bases, with 19 bases sitting between them. Looked up from germline, CDR1 is DFQATT and CDR2 is SNEGSKA (reference sequence). The CDR3 consists of 15 residues. CDR3 region: CSASSIAKVFDTQYF. DNA for the CDR3: TGCAGTGCTAGTTCAATAGCTAAAGTATTCGATACGCAGTATTTT.

The chain carries TRBV13 and TRBJ2-1; 7 bases fit TRBD2. The CDR3 runs 13 residues. CDR1 is PRHDT and CDR2 is FYEKMQ in the germline V gene (reference sequence). V trimming: 1 base; J trimming: 12 bases; junction bases outside the gene matches: 6. This chain's CDR3 is CASSLVTTGGQFF. CDR3 bases: TGTGCCAGCAGCTTAGTGACAACGGGGGGGCAGTTCTTC.

This chain joins TRBV19 and TRBJ1-1; 7 nucleotides match TRBD1. With V trimmed by 3 bases and J by 1 base, 17 bases remained unmatched. The length of the CDR3 is 19 residues. Looked up from germline, CDR1 is LNHDA and CDR2 is SQIVND (reference sequence). Written as DNA, the CDR3 is TGTGCCAGTAGTATCCATCCGCCTCAGACAGGGTGGAGGAACACTGAAGCTTTCTTT. The encoded protein is CASSIHPPQTGWRNTEAFF.

This clone was seen a single time. The chain combines TRBV19 with TRBJ2-7, with D perhaps TRBD2 (5 bases). Germline CDR1 is LNHDA and CDR2 is SQIVND (reference sequence). This CDR3 is 15 amino acids long. Trimming took off 5 bases at V and 1 base at J, with 15 bases between the two ends. The CDR3, as DNA: TGTGCCAGTAGTTTGAGAGGGATGAGTTCCTACGAGCAGTACTTC. Protein: CASSLRGMSSYEQYF.

DNA for the CDR3: TGTGCCACCAGCAGAGATCTAGTAGGTGGCTATGGCTACACCTTC. Translation: CATSRDLVGGYGYTF. The rearrangement uses TRBV15 and TRBJ1-2, with no clear D. The CDR3 consists of 15 residues. V was trimmed by 0 bases and J by 4 bases, leaving 12 bases between them. CDR1 LNHNV and CDR2 YYDKDF come from the germline V gene (reference sequence).

As DNA, the CDR3 is TGTGCCAGCAGTGAAAGGGCGACAGGGGATAATTCACCCCTCCACTTT. The encoded protein is CASSERATGDNSPLHF. This sequence joins TRBV2 and TRBJ1-6; 8 nucleotides match TRBD1. The CDR3 sequence is 16 residues long. With 2 bases clipped from V and 5 bases from J, the junction kept 5 bases outside the gene matches. Germline lookup yields CDR1 SNHLY and CDR2 FYNNEI. Filled out from reference TRBV2 and TRBJ1-6, the complete variable domain reads EPEVTQTPSHQVTQMGQEVILRCVPISNHLYFYWYRQILGQKVEFLVSFYNNEISEKSEIFDDQFSVERPDGSNFTLKIRSTKLEDSAMYFCASSERATGDNSPLHFGNGTRLTVT.

Of note for this clone: Other DNA sequences in this specimen translate into the identical CDR3. The chain carries TRBV4-1 and TRBJ1-6; 7 bases map to TRBD1. This CDR3 spans 15 amino acids. Germline loops: CDR1 MGHRA, CDR2 YSYEKL. The V segment lost 3 bases and the J segment 7 bases; nucleotides outside the gene matches: 6. The CDR3 sequence: CASSQADRENSPLHF. CDR3 in DNA: TGCGCCAGCAGCCAGGCAGACAGGGAGAATTCACCCCTCCACTTT.